This is a list of T cell receptor beta chains from one sample in a study of T cell responses to AZD1222 COVID-19 vaccine. Produced via immunoSEQ multiplex PCR; TCRdb's table is partial and in-frame only. This table holds 90,000 or so clones, 65% to 90% found once. The source was peripheral blood, collected on day 0 of AZD1222 vaccination. These receptors all stem from an adult in good health. Both conserved end residues are part of each CDR3. The D gene is left open where the match is weak.

j_call d_call v_call cdr3_aa
TRBJ1-2 TRBD1 TRBV7-2 CASSLYTGGYYGYTF
TRBJ1-2 - TRBV7-9 CASSLASGQDGGYTF
TRBJ1-4 - TRBV9 CASSVDRVLATNEKLFF
TRBJ1-2 - TRBV28 CASSSLTVPNNYGYTF
TRBJ1-5 - TRBV7-9 CASSLGVGSNQPQHF
TRBJ2-3 - TRBV5-1 CASSLSLDSGSDTQYF
TRBJ2-7 TRBD1 TRBV27 CASSGQGQASYEQYF
TRBJ2-3 - TRBV7-2 CASSSGGTDTQYF
TRBJ2-1 TRBD1 TRBV19 CASSTRTGGYNEQFF
TRBJ2-7 - TRBV7-8 CASSPGSDYEQYF
TRBJ2-7 TRBD1 TRBV19 CASSTRTGGEYEQYF
TRBJ2-1 TRBD2 TRBV7-8 CASSLGTSGVRGEQFF
TRBJ2-2 TRBD2 TRBV7-9 CASRREEGTGELFF
TRBJ2-1 - TRBV28 CASRRTLTSYNEQFF
TRBJ1-1 TRBD1 TRBV6-1 CASSDVTGGNTEAFF
TRBJ2-1 TRBD2 TRBV10-3 CAISESSGGGRGNEQFF
TRBJ2-7 TRBD2 TRBV7-3 CASSLMVAGRYEQYF
TRBJ1-4 - TRBV6-4 CASSDSPNEKLFF
TRBJ2-7 - TRBV9 CASSVGQGLSYEQYF
TRBJ2-1 TRBD2 TRBV4-3 CASSLGTREVEEQFF
TRBJ1-5 - TRBV27 CASSSRGDSNQPQHF
TRBJ1-6 - TRBV28 CASSLRRGTNSPLHF
TRBJ2-1 - TRBV19 CASLSGYNEQFF
TRBJ1-2 - TRBV7-2 CASSLVQGLDGYTF
TRBJ1-4 TRBD1 TRBV29-1 CSVEGRGGEKLFF
TRBJ2-7 - TRBV7-3 CASSSTGGRNYEQYF
TRBJ1-6 - TRBV18 CASSPYRDRNNSPLHF
TRBJ1-2 - TRBV6-5 CASSYSNQGDYGYTF